This record covers a single T cell receptor (beta chain). J lost 7 bases, V lost 8 bases, and 21 bases had no gene match. From germline, CDR1 is LNHDA and CDR2 SQIVND (reference sequence). The CDR3 loop spans 18 amino acids. Regions amplified from RNA transcripts were the TCR beta CDR3 regions. Researchers ran a first-round RT-PCR on the TCR CDR3 using the HTBI primer set. TCRdb re-analysed the multiplex PCR reads in MiXCR, keeping a single row per CDR3 protein. Of about 560,000 distinct CDR3 sequences in the sample, approximately 15% were seen once. This record belongs to a study of T cells in Graves' hyperthyroidism and ophthalmopathy.

The chain recombines TRBV19 with TRBJ1-2, with 11 bases that match TRBD1. This clonotype originated in a woman in her 30s with Graves' hyperthyroidism. Sequenced material: blood. The CDR3 sequence is CASVIRPDRGRSLGGYTF. CDR3 nucleotide sequence: TGTGCCAGTGTGATTCGACCGGACAGGGGGCGAAGTCTAGGTGGCTACACCTTC.